This T cell receptor (beta chain) was identified during a study of shared clonotypes between healthy human individuals. In the study overall: A donor's plate count was three for CD4 naive and three for CD4 memory; CD8 naive had two and CD8 memory one.

The CDR3 is 15 amino acids. The V and J ends lost 1 base and 0 bases respectively, with 7 bases between them. Germline values: CDR1 MNHNS, CDR2 SASEGT. The table came from immunoSEQ multiplex PCR; TCRdb's copy has only in-frame clones and leaves some out. The data show around 940,000 clones, over 60% seen once. The sequenced material came from memory CD4+ T cells sorted from blood. Noted subset: CD45RA-negative fraction. The clonotype originates from a man younger than 30 in good health. The chain combines TRBV6-1 with TRBJ1-3, with D unresolved. CDR3 residues: CASSEDTLSGNTIYF. CDR3 sequence (DNA): TGTGCCAGCAGTGAAGACACCCTCTCTGGAAACACCATATATTTT.